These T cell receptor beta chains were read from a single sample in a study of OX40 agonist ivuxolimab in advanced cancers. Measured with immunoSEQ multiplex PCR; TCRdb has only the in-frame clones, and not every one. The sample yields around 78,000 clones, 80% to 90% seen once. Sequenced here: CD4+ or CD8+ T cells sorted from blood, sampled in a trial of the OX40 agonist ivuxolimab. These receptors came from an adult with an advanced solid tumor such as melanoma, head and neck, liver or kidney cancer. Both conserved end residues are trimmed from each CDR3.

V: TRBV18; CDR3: ASSPPSRAGGAGNTEAF
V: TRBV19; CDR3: ASSPGQVDGYT
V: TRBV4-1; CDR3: ASSLEGQLLNSPLH
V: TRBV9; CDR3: ASSVDPPYEQY
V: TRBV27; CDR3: ASSIRTGVGYT
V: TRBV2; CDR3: ASSGTTYNEQF
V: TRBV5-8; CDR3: ASSLGRAGHEQY
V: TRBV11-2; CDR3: ASSPDLNEKLF
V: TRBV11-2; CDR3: ASSLDLTGAPNTEAF
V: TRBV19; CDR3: ASSMPAGANTEAF
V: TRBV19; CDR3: ASSLAAMNTGELF
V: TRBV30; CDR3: AWSASRSGGYT
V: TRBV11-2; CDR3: ASSPLSGRGPGELF
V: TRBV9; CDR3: ASSITENTGELF
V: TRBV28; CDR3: ASSPLPVHTQY
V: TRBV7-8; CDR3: ASSGPTSGGAIEQF
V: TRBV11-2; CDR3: ASARDFYTQY